This T cell receptor (beta chain) derives from a study of blood T cell repertoires in COVID-19. Study in general: The United States, Italy and Spain were the sources of the acute and convalescent COVID-19 samples. Nucleic acid was either cDNA or gDNA, and it came from T cells, B-cell-depleted T cells, or PBMCs.

J gave up 5 bases and V 10 bases, and 11 bases lay outside the gene matches. Germline lookup yields CDR1 LNHDA and CDR2 SQIVND (reference sequence). The CDR3 has 14 residues. Study processing details: It was from reference gene primer amplification that nucleated cell counts were estimated. Measured with immunoSEQ multiplex PCR; TCRdb has only the in-frame clones, and not every one. V, J and clone size are taken as reported in that table, and D and trimming were inferred from the DNA itself. Of around 250,000 clones listed, 83% were seen once; the top ten hold roughly 5.8%. The sequence derives from a man older than 75 with acute or convalescent COVID-19. The chain employs TRBV19 and TRBJ1-5; 7 nucleotides match TRBD1. Sequencing input: peripheral blood. DNA for the CDR3: TGTGCCACCAAGCCAACAGGGGCTTATCAGCCCCAGCATTTT. Its protein product is CATKPTGAYQPQHF.